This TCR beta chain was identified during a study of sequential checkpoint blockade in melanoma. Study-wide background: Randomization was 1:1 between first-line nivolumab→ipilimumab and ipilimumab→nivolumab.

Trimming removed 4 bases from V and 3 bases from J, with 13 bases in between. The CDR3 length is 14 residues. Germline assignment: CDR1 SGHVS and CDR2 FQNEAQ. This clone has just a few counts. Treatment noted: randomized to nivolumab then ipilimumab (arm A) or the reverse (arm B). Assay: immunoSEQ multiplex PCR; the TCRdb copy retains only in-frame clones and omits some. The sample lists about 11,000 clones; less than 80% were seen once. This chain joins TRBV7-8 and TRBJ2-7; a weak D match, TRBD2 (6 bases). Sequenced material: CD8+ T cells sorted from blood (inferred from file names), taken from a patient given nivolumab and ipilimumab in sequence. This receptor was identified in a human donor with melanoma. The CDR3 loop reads CASSSGTPIYEQYF. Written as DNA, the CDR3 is TGTGCCAGCAGCTCCGGGACTCCTATCTACGAGCAGTACTTC.